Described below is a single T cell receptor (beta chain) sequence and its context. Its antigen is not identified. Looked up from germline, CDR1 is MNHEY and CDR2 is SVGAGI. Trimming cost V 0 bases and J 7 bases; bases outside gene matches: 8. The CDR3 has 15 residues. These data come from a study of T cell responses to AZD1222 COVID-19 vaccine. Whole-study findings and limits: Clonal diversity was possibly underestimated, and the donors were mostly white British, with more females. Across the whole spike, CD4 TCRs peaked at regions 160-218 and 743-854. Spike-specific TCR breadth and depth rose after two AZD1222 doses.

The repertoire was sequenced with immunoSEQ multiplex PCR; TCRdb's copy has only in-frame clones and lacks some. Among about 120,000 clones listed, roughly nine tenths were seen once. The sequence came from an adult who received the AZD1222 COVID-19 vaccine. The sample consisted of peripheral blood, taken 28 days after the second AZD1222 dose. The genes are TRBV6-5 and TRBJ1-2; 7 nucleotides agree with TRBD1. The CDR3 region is CASSYSDRLEGGYTF. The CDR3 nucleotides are TGTGCCAGCAGTTACTCGGACAGGCTCGAGGGTGGCTACACCTTC.